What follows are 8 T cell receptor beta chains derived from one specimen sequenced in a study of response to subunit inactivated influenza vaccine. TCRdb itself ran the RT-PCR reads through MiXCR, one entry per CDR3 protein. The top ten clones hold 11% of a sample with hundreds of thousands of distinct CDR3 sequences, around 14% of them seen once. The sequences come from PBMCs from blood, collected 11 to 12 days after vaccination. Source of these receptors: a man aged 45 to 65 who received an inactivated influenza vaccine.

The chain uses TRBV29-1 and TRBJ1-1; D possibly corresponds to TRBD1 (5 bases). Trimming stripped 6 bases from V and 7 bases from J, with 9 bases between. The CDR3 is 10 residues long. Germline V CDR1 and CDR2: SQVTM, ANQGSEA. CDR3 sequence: CSVRTNEAFF. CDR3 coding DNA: TGCAGCGTACGGACAAATGAAGCTTTCTTT. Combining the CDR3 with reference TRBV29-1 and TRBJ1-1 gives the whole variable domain SAVISQKPSRDICQRGTSLTIQCQVDSQVTMMFWYRQQPGQSLTLIATANQGSEATYESGFVIDKFPISRPNLTFSTLTVSNMSPEDSSIYLCSVRTNEAFFGQGTRLTVV.

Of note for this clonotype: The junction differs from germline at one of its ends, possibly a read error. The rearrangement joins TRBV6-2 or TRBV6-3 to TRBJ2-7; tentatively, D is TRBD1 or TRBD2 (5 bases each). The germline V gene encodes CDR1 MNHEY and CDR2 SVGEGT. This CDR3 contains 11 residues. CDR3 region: CASSKLGALDF. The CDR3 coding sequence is TGTGCCAGCAGTAAACTAGGGGCCCTGGACTTC.

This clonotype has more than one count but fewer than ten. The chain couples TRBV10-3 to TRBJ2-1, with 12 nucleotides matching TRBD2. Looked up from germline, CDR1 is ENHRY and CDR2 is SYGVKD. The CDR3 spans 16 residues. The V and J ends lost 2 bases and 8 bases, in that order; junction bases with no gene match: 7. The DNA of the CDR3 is TGTGCCATCAGTGAGCCGACTAGCGGGGGACTTCATGAGCAGTTCTTC. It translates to CAISEPTSGGLHEQFF.

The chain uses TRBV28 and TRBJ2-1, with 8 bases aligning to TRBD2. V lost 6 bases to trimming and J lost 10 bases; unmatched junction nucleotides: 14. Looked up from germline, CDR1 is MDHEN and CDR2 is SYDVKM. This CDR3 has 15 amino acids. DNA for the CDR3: TGTGCCAGCAGCCCAAGAGCGGGAGCCCCATGGGAGCAGTTCTTC. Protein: CASSPRAGAPWEQFF.

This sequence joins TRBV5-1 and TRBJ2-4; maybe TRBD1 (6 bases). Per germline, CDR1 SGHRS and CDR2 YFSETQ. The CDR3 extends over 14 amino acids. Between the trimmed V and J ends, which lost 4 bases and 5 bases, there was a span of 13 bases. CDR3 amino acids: CASSRDNQENIQYF. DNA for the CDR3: TGCGCCAGCAGCCGGGACAACCAAGAAAACATTCAGTACTTC.

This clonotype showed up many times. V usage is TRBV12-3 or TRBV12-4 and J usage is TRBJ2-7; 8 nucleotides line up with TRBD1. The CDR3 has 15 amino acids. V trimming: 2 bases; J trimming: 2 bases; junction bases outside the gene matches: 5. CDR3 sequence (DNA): TGTGCCAGCAGTTTATCGGCAGGGGGCACCTACGAGCAGTACTTC. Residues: CASSLSAGGTYEQYF.

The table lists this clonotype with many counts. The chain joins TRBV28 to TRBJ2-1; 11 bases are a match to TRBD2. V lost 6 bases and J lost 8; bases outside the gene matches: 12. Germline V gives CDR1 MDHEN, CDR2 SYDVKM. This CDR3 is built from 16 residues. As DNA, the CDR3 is TGTGCCAGCAGCTCTACAACTAGCGGGGGACGGTATGAGCAGTTCTTC. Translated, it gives CASSSTTSGGRYEQFF.

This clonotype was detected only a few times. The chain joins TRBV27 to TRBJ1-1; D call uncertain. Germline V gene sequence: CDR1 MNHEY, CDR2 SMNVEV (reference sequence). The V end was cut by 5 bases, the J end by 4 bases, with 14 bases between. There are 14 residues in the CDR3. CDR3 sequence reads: CASSLQTSGTEAFF. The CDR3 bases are TGTGCCAGCAGTCTACAGACATCCGGCACTGAAGCTTTCTTT.